These 14 T cell receptor beta chains were all obtained from the same sample, sequenced in a study of cytomegalovirus exposure and HLA in healthy donors. Primers: 60 Vbeta forward and 13 Jbeta reverse. Clones were read by immunoSEQ multiplex PCR, and TCRdb kept only the in-frame ones, dropping some. Of 150,000 to 170,000 clones in the sample, 65% to 80% were seen once. The sample was PBMCs. All receptors derive from a woman aged 40 to 50 in good health and CMV-seronegative.

This clone was seen only a few times. The chain joins TRBV7-9 to TRBJ2-7; TRBD2 matches at 8 bases. Trimming took 5 bases from V and 5 from J; bases not matched to a gene: 14. CDR1 is SEHNR, CDR2 FQNEAQ, per germline (reference sequence). This CDR3 has 16 amino acids. CDR3 residues: CASSPSLGLESHEQYF. CDR3 in DNA: TGTGCCAGCAGCCCAAGTTTGGGACTAGAGTCCCACGAGCAGTACTTC. The full variable domain, its missing parts supplied by reference TRBV7-9 and TRBJ2-7, is DTGVSQNPRHKITKRGQNVTFRCDPISEHNRLYWYRQTLGQGPEFLTYFQNEAQLEKSRLLSDRFSAERPKGSFSTLEIQRTEQGDSAMYLCASSPSLGLESHEQYFGPGTRLTVT.

This chain links TRBV4-1 with TRBJ2-3; 11 nucleotides align to TRBD2. Germline loops: CDR1 MGHRA, CDR2 YSYEKL. V lost 4 bases and J lost 5; bases outside the gene matches: 11. The CDR3 extends over 17 amino acids. The CDR3 bases are TGCGCCAGCAGCCCATCCCGTAGCGGGGGGGCCGAAGATACGCAGTATTTT. Protein product: CASSPSRSGGAEDTQYF.

The chain combines TRBV2 with TRBJ1-4; tentatively, D is TRBD1 (5 bases). Germline lookup yields CDR1 SNHLY and CDR2 FYNNEI. The ends were cut back, 8 bases at V and 4 bases at J, with 20 bases in the middle. The CDR3 runs to 16 residues. This CDR3 is CASGAGPSRDNEKLFF. DNA for the CDR3: TGTGCCAGCGGGGCCGGACCCAGTAGGGATAATGAAAAACTGTTTTTT.

This chain connects TRBV11-3 to TRBJ1-1; TRBD1 matches 10 bases. The junction had 6 bases not matched to a gene; V was cut back by 0 bases and J by 5 bases. This CDR3 comprises 16 residues. From germline, CDR1 is SGHNT and CDR2 YENEEA. The DNA for the CDR3 is TGTGCCAGCAGCTTAGAGGGACAGGGGAGGAAAACTGAAGCTTTCTTT. Encoded protein: CASSLEGQGRKTEAFF.

The V and J genes are TRBV19 and TRBJ2-3; D is undetermined. Trimming shortened V by 5 bases and J by 2 bases, and 5 bases separated the two germline ends. The CDR3 sequence is 12 residues long. CDR1 and CDR2 from the germline V gene are LNHDA and SQIVND (reference sequence). CDR3 sequence (DNA): TGTGCCAGTAGTCCATCCACAGATACGCAGTATTTT. It is translated as CASSPSTDTQYF.

This clone was recorded once. V usage is TRBV6-1 and J usage is TRBJ2-5; no firm D call. V lost 3 bases to trimming and J lost 2 bases, with 13 bases between them. The CDR3 length is 15 residues. Germline lookup yields CDR1 MNHNS and CDR2 SASEGT. CDR3 sequence: CASSDGRMGQETQYF. The DNA of the CDR3 is TGTGCCAGCAGTGATGGGCGTATGGGTCAAGAGACCCAGTACTTC.

The chain carries TRBV23-1 and TRBJ2-2, with 7 bases aligning to TRBD1. TRBV23-1 is classed as an ORF, of uncertain function. There are 15 residues in the CDR3. The junction had 3 bases not matched to a gene; V was cut back by 0 bases and J by 5 bases. Here the CDR3 reads CASSQSGTETGELFF. CDR3 nucleotides: TGCGCCAGCAGTCAATCGGGGACAGAGACCGGGGAGCTGTTTTTT.

This clone was seen more than once but under ten times. Other nucleotide sequences in the sample specify the same CDR3. The chain recombines TRBV5-1 with TRBJ1-6, with D possibly matching TRBD1 (5 bases). With 0 bases removed from V and 8 bases from J, the gap between germline ends came to 6 bases. The V gene's germline CDR1 is SGHRS and CDR2 YFSETQ. The CDR3 runs to 13 residues. The CDR3 DNA is TGCGCCAGCAGCTTGGGGGGGGATTCACCCCTCCACTTT. The encoded protein is CASSLGGDSPLHF.

The rearrangement joins TRBV11-3 to TRBJ2-1; D gene ambiguous. CDR3 length: 14 amino acids. Trimming left V 3 bases short and J 4 bases short, with 10 bases between. CDR1 SGHNT and CDR2 YENEEA come from the germline V gene. CDR3 bases: TGTGCCAGCAGCTTTACGATCGGGTACAATGAGCAGTTCTTC. This gives the protein CASSFTIGYNEQFF. The entire variable domain, with the rest obtained from reference TRBV11-3 and TRBJ2-1, is as follows: EAGVVQSPRYKIIEKKQPVAFWCNPISGHNTLYWYLQNLGQGPELLIRYENEEAVDDSQLPKDRFSAERLKGVDSTLKIQPAELGDSAVYLCASSFTIGYNEQFFGPGTRLTVL.

V is TRBV9 and J is TRBJ2-5, with D tentatively TRBD1 (6 bases). The CDR3 loop spans 22 amino acids. Germline-derived CDR1 and CDR2 are SGDLS and YYNGEE. The V end lost 0 bases, the J end lost 1 base, and 31 bases lay between the germline ends. The CDR3 region is CASSVVPSDRMVGTPLQETQYF. CDR3 in DNA: TGTGCCAGCAGCGTAGTCCCTTCAGACAGGATGGTCGGGACGCCCCTCCAAGAGACCCAGTACTTC.

This clone was picked up a small number of times. The rearrangement links TRBV6-4 to TRBJ2-6; 10 bases are shared with TRBD2. The germline V gene encodes CDR1 MRHNA and CDR2 SNTAGT. V lost 4 bases and J lost 0; bases outside the gene matches: 0. The CDR3 is 16 residues long. The CDR3 sequence: CASSASGGSGANVLTF. The CDR3 coding sequence is TGTGCCAGCAGTGCTAGCGGGGGCTCTGGGGCCAACGTCCTGACTTTC.

The chain has TRBV9 and TRBJ2-3, with 7 bases that match TRBD2. This CDR3 spans 15 amino acids. The trim removed 3 bases at V and 3 bases at J, leaving 7 bases unmatched. CDR1 and CDR2 from the germline V gene are SGDLS and YYNGEE. The CDR3 bases are TGTGCCAGCAGCGCCACTAGCGCCGGGACAGATACGCAGTATTTT. It specifies CASSATSAGTDTQYF.

The chain is built from TRBV6-1 and TRBJ1-1; D unresolved. CDR1 is MNHNS, CDR2 SASEGT, per germline. The CDR3 has 14 residues. Trimming took 2 bases from V and 0 from J, leaving 7 bases between them. CDR3 sequence reads: CASSEQIMNTEAFF. The DNA for the CDR3 is TGTGCCAGCAGTGAACAGATCATGAACACTGAAGCTTTCTTT.

Note on this clone: One junction end does not reproduce the germline sequence, and a read error may be involved. This chain links TRBV7-7 with TRBJ2-3; D remains ambiguous. This CDR3 is built from 13 residues. Germline V gene data show CDR1 as SSHAT and CDR2 as FNYEAQ (reference sequence). The CDR3 DNA reads TGTGCTAGCAGCAGTCTATTCACAGATACGCAGTATTTT. This codes for CASSSLFTDTQYF.